This T cell receptor (beta chain) was retrieved from a study of T cells after yellow fever vaccination. This clonotype was detected a few times. Germline CDR1 and CDR2: MNHNS and SASEGT. The CDR3 runs to 14 residues. V trimming: 2 bases; J trimming: 6 bases; junction bases outside the gene matches: 2. One entry per CDR3 protein, called by TCRdb with MiXCR from the 5' RACE reads. The sample lists about 550,000 distinct CDR3 sequences, around 21% occurring once. Specimen: PBMCs, collected 15 days after the yellow fever booster vaccination. The receptor was isolated from a man younger than 40 who received the YFV17D yellow fever vaccine. The chain uses TRBV6-1 and TRBJ2-3; 10 nucleotides match TRBD2. The CDR3 here is CASSESGRADTQYF. CDR3 coding DNA: TGTGCCAGCAGTGAAAGCGGGAGGGCCGATACGCAGTATTTT.